A single sample is the source of the 18 T cell receptor beta chains below, sequenced in a study of vaccination effects on CD4 cells after COVID-19. After expansion with viral peptide pools in the ViraFEST assay, antigen-specific CD4+ T cells were sequenced. CD4+ T cells were isolated after approximately 10 days of culture. Produced via immunoSEQ multiplex PCR; TCRdb's table is partial and in-frame only. The sample includes tens of thousands of clones, 75% to 90% seen only once; the top ten take 2% to 2.5%. No antigen is known for these receptors. Sequences were derived from CD4+ T cells from PBMCs cultured with HCoV-229E spike peptides, sampled before COVID-19 vaccination. Receptors were obtained from a human donor who received a COVID-19 vaccine.

The rearrangement joins TRBV3-1 (or the pseudogene TRBV3-2) to TRBJ1-3; TRBD1 matches 9 bases. The CDR3 consists of 17 residues. CDR1 and CDR2 (germline): LGHDT, YNNKEL (reference sequence). V lost 6 bases to trimming and J lost 1 base; unmatched junction nucleotides: 10. The DNA of the CDR3 is TGTGCCAGCAGTCCCGGGAACAGGGGGCAGTCTGGAAACACCATATATTTT. Protein product: CASSPGNRGQSGNTIYF.

V gene TRBV12-3 or TRBV12-4 combines with J gene TRBJ1-5, with D hard to call. The CDR3 sequence is 12 residues long. V was trimmed by 3 bases and J by 6 bases, leaving 6 bases between them. CDR3 sequence: CASSFSSQPQHF. The CDR3 DNA sequence: TGTGCCAGCAGTTTTTCGTCTCAGCCCCAGCATTTT.

V is TRBV6-5 and J is TRBJ2-5; maybe TRBD2 (6 bases). V dropped 6 bases and J dropped 2 bases, with 10 bases sitting between them. Germline lookup yields CDR1 MNHEY and CDR2 SVGAGI. The CDR3 has 13 residues. DNA for the CDR3: TGTGCCAGCAGGAGGGACTCTCAAGAGACCCAGTACTTC. Translation: CASRRDSQETQYF.

This clone was counted once. The CDR3 bases are TGTGCCAGCAGTTTGACTAGCGGGGGCGACTTCACAGATACGCAGTATTTT. Encoded protein: CASSLTSGGDFTDTQYF. V is TRBV28 and J is TRBJ2-3; 12 bases are a match to TRBD2. Germline lookup yields CDR1 MDHEN and CDR2 SYDVKM. With 3 bases clipped from V and 2 bases from J, the junction kept 6 bases outside the gene matches. The CDR3 is 17 amino acids.

The chain links TRBV12-3 or TRBV12-4 to TRBJ1-6; TRBD1 is a possible D gene (6 bases). The CDR3 loop spans 13 amino acids. V was shortened by 6 bases and J by 7 bases, with 10 bases between the two germline ends. The CDR3, as DNA: TGTGCCAGCAGGGACAGAGGAAATTCACCCCTCCACTTT. Translation: CASRDRGNSPLHF.

The chain has TRBV24-1 and TRBJ2-3, with 11 positions matching TRBD2. This CDR3 is 16 amino acids long. Trimming cost V 4 bases and J 3 bases; bases outside gene matches: 5. Germline CDR1 is KGHDR and CDR2 is SFDVKD. The CDR3 DNA is TGTGCCACCAGTGACTCTAGCGGGGGGAGGACAGATACGCAGTATTTT. It is translated as CATSDSSGGRTDTQYF.

V is TRBV18 and J is TRBJ1-5; no clear D gene. Germline V gene lookup returns CDR1 KGHSH and CDR2 LQKENI. The CDR3 has 12 amino acids. The ends were cut back, 3 bases at V and 8 bases at J, with 8 bases in the middle. CDR3 bases: TGTGCCAGCTCACCGGACGGCAAGCCCCAGCATTTT. Protein product: CASSPDGKPQHF. The full variable domain, completed using reference TRBV18 and TRBJ1-5, is NAGVMQNPRHLVRRRGQEARLRCSPMKGHSHVYWYRQLPEEGLKFMVYLQKENIIDESGMPKERFSAEFPKEGPSILRIQQVVRGDSAAYFCASSPDGKPQHFGDGTRLSIL.

This clone has only one observation. The chain links TRBV7-2 to TRBJ2-5; D not resolved. Germline values: CDR1 SGHTA, CDR2 FQGNSA. Trimming pared 5 bases from V and 0 bases from J, leaving 7 bases between. The CDR3 is made up of 13 amino acids. In DNA, the CDR3 is TGTGCCAGCAGCATAGACTACCAAGAGACCCAGTACTTC. Translated, it gives CASSIDYQETQYF.

V gene TRBV28 combines with J gene TRBJ2-3; 12 positions agree with TRBD2. The germline V gene has CDR1 MDHEN and CDR2 SYDVKM. Losses at the gene ends were 6 bases for V and 2 bases for J; bases not matched to a gene: 3. CDR3 length: 15 residues. CDR3 residues: CASSRLAGVTDTQYF. The CDR3 nucleotides are TGTGCCAGCAGCCGACTAGCGGGGGTCACAGATACGCAGTATTTT. The variable domain in full, with the rest retrieved from reference TRBV28 and TRBJ2-3, is DVKVTQSSRYLVKRTGEKVFLECVQDMDHENMFWYRQDPGLGLRLIYFSYDVKMKEKGDIPEGYSVSREKKERFSLILESASTNQTSMYLCASSRLAGVTDTQYFGPGTRLTVL.

This clone has only one observation. The CDR3 loop reads CASSSRLAGASTDTQYF. CDR3 in DNA: TGTGCCAGCAGCTCGAGACTAGCGGGGGCGAGCACAGATACGCAGTATTTT. This rearrangement joins TRBV13 to TRBJ2-3; TRBD2 matches at 12 bases. The CDR3 sequence is 17 residues long. CDR1 PRHDT and CDR2 FYEKMQ come from the germline V gene (reference sequence). V dropped 4 bases and J dropped 0; count of bases not matched to a gene: 5.

Only a few counts were recorded for this clone. This chain joins TRBV4-3 and TRBJ2-3, with unresolved D. CDR3 length equals 16 residues. CDR1 is LGHNA and CDR2 is YSLEER in the germline V gene. Trimming removed 1 base at V and 2 bases at J, with 13 bases between. As DNA, the CDR3 is TGCGCCAGCAGCCAAGTTTCGGACGGCCACACAGATACGCAGTATTTT. It is translated as CASSQVSDGHTDTQYF.

The CDR3 DNA reads TGTGCCAGCAGCCGTAAAGGGACAAAGGGCACTGAAGCTTTCTTT. Translation gives CASSRKGTKGTEAFF. The chain couples TRBV3-1 (or the pseudogene TRBV3-2) to TRBJ1-1, with D possibly matching TRBD1 (6 bases). Trimming removed 4 bases from V and 4 bases from J, with 16 bases in between. CDR3 size: 15 residues. Germline lookup yields CDR1 LGHDT and CDR2 YNNKEL (reference sequence).

The CDR3 loop reads CASSFRTGRSNYGYTF. DNA for the CDR3: TGTGCCAGCAGCTTCCGGACAGGCCGATCTAACTATGGCTACACCTTC. The chain combines TRBV5-6 with TRBJ1-2, with 7 bases aligning to TRBD1. CDR1 is SGHDT and CDR2 is YYEEEE in the germline V gene. The CDR3 is made up of 16 amino acids. The trim removed 2 bases at V and 0 bases at J, leaving 7 bases unmatched.

This rearrangement joins TRBV3-1 (or the pseudogene TRBV3-2) to TRBJ1-5; D is undetermined. This CDR3 has 13 amino acids. V shed 1 base and J shed 5 bases, with 6 bases lying between them. From germline, CDR1 is LGHDT and CDR2 YNNKEL (reference sequence). The CDR3 is CASSQGRDQPQHF. CDR3 DNA: TGTGCCAGCAGCCAAGGGAGGGATCAGCCCCAGCATTTT.

The table lists this clone with a count of one. V gene TRBV12-3 or TRBV12-4 combines with J gene TRBJ1-2, with D unclear. The CDR3 is 12 amino acids. Trimming took off 6 bases at V and 3 bases at J, with 8 bases between the two ends. The CDR3 here is CASSRSDYGYTF. The CDR3 DNA follows: TGTGCCAGCAGCCGAAGTGACTATGGCTACACCTTC.

The rearrangement joins TRBV7-9 to TRBJ1-5; no clear D. This CDR3 comprises 15 residues. Trimming removed 7 bases at V and 1 base at J, with 14 bases between. The V gene's germline CDR1 is SEHNR and CDR2 FQNEAQ (reference sequence). This CDR3 is CASTLEAVSNQPQHF. DNA for the CDR3: TGTGCCAGCACCCTCGAGGCGGTAAGCAATCAGCCCCAGCATTTT.

J is TRBJ1-5 and V is TRBV6-1; D not certain. CDR1 is MNHNS and CDR2 is SASEGT in the germline V gene. V shed 3 bases and J shed 4 bases, with 13 bases lying between them. The CDR3 runs 15 residues. CDR3 residues: CASSEMDHGNQPQHF. The CDR3 DNA is TGTGCCAGCAGTGAGATGGACCATGGAAATCAGCCCCAGCATTTT.

This chain joins TRBV6-5 and TRBJ2-5; D is uncertain. This CDR3 spans 14 amino acids. Germline loops: CDR1 MNHEY, CDR2 SVGAGI. The V gene lost 7 bases and the J gene lost 9 bases, with 21 bases spanning the gap. In DNA, the CDR3 is TGTGCCAGCACGACCACCAATCAAGAGATGCCCCAGTACTTC. As protein: CASTTTNQEMPQYF.